This entry lists 28 T cell receptor beta chains sequenced from one sample in a study of cytomegalovirus exposure and HLA in healthy donors. A multiplex PCR was run with 60 Vbeta primers and 13 Jbeta primers. Produced via immunoSEQ multiplex PCR; TCRdb's table is partial and in-frame only. The sample contains roughly 190,000 clones, roughly four fifths of which appear only once. The material sequenced was PBMCs. These receptors were taken from a young woman in good health and CMV-seronegative.

This clone was observed a few times. The chain joins TRBV5-1 to TRBJ2-7, with 8 nucleotides matching TRBD1. The CDR3 consists of 16 residues. The germline V gene encodes CDR1 SGHRS and CDR2 YFSETQ. Losses at the gene ends were 0 bases for V and 5 bases for J; bases not matched to a gene: 10. CDR3 in DNA: TGCGCCAGCAGCTTGGCCAATCAGGGGGCGAGCCACGAGCAGTACTTC. It specifies CASSLANQGASHEQYF.

V and J are TRBV5-1 and TRBJ2-7; D is possibly TRBD2 (5 bases). Germline values: CDR1 SGHRS, CDR2 YFSETQ. Trimming stripped 4 bases from V and 3 bases from J, with 11 bases between. The CDR3 length is 13 residues. DNA of the CDR3: TGCGCCAGCAGCCCCGGGATTCACTACGAGCAGTACTTC. The encoded protein is CASSPGIHYEQYF.

The chain employs TRBV9 and TRBJ2-2; the D gene is possibly TRBD1 (5 bases). CDR3 length: 14 residues. Germline CDR1 reads SGDLS; CDR2 reads YYNGEE. The V end was cut by 4 bases, the J end by 7 bases, with 14 bases between. The CDR3 nucleotides read TGTGCCAGCAGCCTCCGACAGCACGGCGGGGAGCTGTTTTTT. Translation gives CASSLRQHGGELFF.

The rearrangement uses TRBV4-2 and TRBJ2-1; weak D call: TRBD1 (5 bases). The V and J ends lost 11 bases and 4 bases respectively, with 12 bases between them. CDR1 and CDR2 from the germline V gene are LGHNA and YNFKEQ. The CDR3 covers 12 residues. The CDR3 region is CAASDSYNEQFF. CDR3 nucleotides: TGTGCCGCCTCTGACAGTTACAATGAGCAGTTCTTC.

This rearrangement joins TRBV7-8 to TRBJ2-7; 9 positions agree with TRBD1. From germline, CDR1 is SGHVS and CDR2 FQNEAQ. This CDR3 contains 15 residues. V shed 4 bases and J 3 bases; nucleotides not matched to a gene: 7. The CDR3 DNA is TGTGCCAGCAGCTGGGGACAGGGTAGTTACTACGAGCAGTACTTC. Translated: CASSWGQGSYYEQYF.

In this sample, this clone turned up a few times. Here the CDR3 reads CASRSGVGELFF. CDR3 DNA: TGTGCCAGCAGGTCGGGGGTCGGGGAGCTGTTTTTT. The chain links TRBV28 to TRBJ2-2; D perhaps matches TRBD2 (6 bases). Germline V gene data show CDR1 as MDHEN and CDR2 as SYDVKM. The germline V and J ends were trimmed by 6 bases and 7 bases, with 9 bases remaining between them. This CDR3 comprises 12 residues.

The rearrangement joins TRBV7-6 to TRBJ1-1, with 8 bases lining up with TRBD1. The CDR3 contains 15 residues. The germline gives CDR1 SGHVS, CDR2 FNYEAQ. V lost 1 base and J lost 2; bases outside the gene matches: 3. CDR3 in amino acids: CASSLEDRDNTEAFF. CDR3 bases: TGTGCCAGCAGCTTAGAGGACAGGGACAACACTGAAGCTTTCTTT.

This rearrangement joins TRBV27 to TRBJ2-7, with D unresolved. Germline V CDR1 and CDR2: MNHEY, SMNVEV (reference sequence). V dropped 4 bases and J dropped 3 bases, with 10 bases sitting between them. This CDR3 comprises 13 residues. CDR3 in amino acids: CASSSRQDYEQYF. CDR3 sequence (DNA): TGTGCCAGCAGTTCCCGACAAGACTACGAGCAGTACTTC.

V usage is TRBV6-1 and J usage is TRBJ1-1; D is ambiguous. The CDR3 extends over 14 amino acids. Germline CDR1 is MNHNS and CDR2 is SASEGT. Trimming took off 6 bases at V and 0 bases at J, with 11 bases between the two ends. CDR3 residues: CASRSTVLNTEAFF. CDR3 DNA: TGTGCCAGCAGATCCACAGTATTGAACACTGAAGCTTTCTTT.

The CDR3 nucleotides read TGTGCCAGTAGTATAGATGAATTCTTCGGGTCTCACTACACCGGGGAGCTGTTTTTT. Translated, it gives CASSIDEFFGSHYTGELFF. V and J are TRBV19 and TRBJ2-2, with D unclear. The CDR3 contains 19 residues. V lost 0 bases to trimming and J lost 3 bases, with 20 bases between them. The germline V gene encodes CDR1 LNHDA and CDR2 SQIVND (reference sequence).

This clone was found a few times. The chain recombines TRBV2 with TRBJ2-3; 8 positions agree with TRBD2. The CDR3 sequence is 12 residues long. Trimming cost V 4 bases and J 6 bases; bases outside gene matches: 0. CDR1 and CDR2 (germline): SNHLY, FYNNEI. As DNA, the CDR3 is TGTGCCAGCAGTGGGACTAGCGATACGCAGTATTTT. Amino acids: CASSGTSDTQYF.

The chain has TRBV6-1 and TRBJ2-4, with D tentatively TRBD1 (5 bases). Germline CDR1 MNHNS, CDR2 SASEGT. V lost 0 bases and J lost 2, with 8 bases in between. This CDR3 contains 15 residues. CDR3 coding DNA: TGTGCCAGCAGTGAAGCCCAGGGTACCAAAAACATTCAGTACTTC. Its translation is CASSEAQGTKNIQYF.

This clone was counted between two and nine times. The chain has TRBV10-3 and TRBJ2-5; 9 nucleotides line up with TRBD2. Per germline, CDR1 ENHRY and CDR2 SYGVKD. CDR3 length: 14 residues. V was pared by 4 bases and J by 2 bases, with 2 bases of the junction left unmatched. CDR3 coding DNA: TGTGCCATCAGTGGCGGGGGGGCTCAAGAGACCCAGTACTTC. Amino acids: CAISGGGAQETQYF.

The J gene is TRBJ2-5, the V gene TRBV14, with 13 bases identical to TRBD2. The CDR3 runs to 17 residues. The germline V gene has CDR1 SGHDN and CDR2 FVKESK. After removal of 4 bases from V and 4 bases from J, the junction contained 9 bases not matched to a gene. The CDR3 is CASSRLLAGGPGETQYF. CDR3 coding DNA: TGTGCCAGCAGCCGCCTACTAGCGGGGGGGCCGGGAGAGACCCAGTACTTC.

V and J are TRBV6-4 and TRBJ2-1, with 13 bases fitting TRBD2. Trimming took 0 bases from V and 8 from J; bases not matched to a gene: 4. CDR1 and CDR2 (germline): MRHNA, SNTAGT. The CDR3 loop spans 16 amino acids. The CDR3 DNA sequence: TGTGCCAGCAGTGACTCACTAGCGGGGGGGCAAGATGAGCAGTTCTTC. Its translation is CASSDSLAGGQDEQFF.

The gene calls are TRBV21-1 and TRBJ1-1. TRBV21-1 is a pseudogene locus. The CDR3 consists of 18 residues. CDR3 in amino acids: CASILPADSAWMNTEAFF. In nucleotides, the CDR3 is TGTGCCAGCATCCTACCGGCGGACTCAGCTTGGATGAACACTGAAGCTTTCTTT.

The genes are TRBV10-3 and TRBJ2-3; no reliable D call. V lost 0 bases, J lost 1 base, and 8 bases lay in between. CDR1 is ENHRY and CDR2 is SYGVKD in the germline V gene. This CDR3 region has 15 residues. The CDR3 DNA reads as TGTGCCATCAGTGAGTCATCTGAGGGCACAGATACGCAGTATTTT. This gives the protein CAISESSEGTDTQYF.

This chain joins TRBV6-5 and TRBJ1-1; 7 bases map to TRBD1. Trimming cost V 5 bases and J 6 bases; bases outside gene matches: 12. This CDR3 comprises 15 residues. Germline lookup yields CDR1 MNHEY and CDR2 SVGAGI. The DNA of the CDR3 is TGTGCCAGCAGTCCCCCACAAAACAGGGGCGCTGAAGCTTTCTTT. This encodes CASSPPQNRGAEAFF.

This clone is a singleton in its sample. The J gene is TRBJ1-1, the V gene TRBV7-9; D may be TRBD1 (6 bases). Trimming took off 5 bases at V and 0 bases at J, with 13 bases between the two ends. Germline V gene data show CDR1 as SEHNR and CDR2 as FQNEAQ (reference sequence). This CDR3 has 15 residues. As DNA, the CDR3 is TGTGCCAGCAGCCGAAGACAGGATCTGAACACTGAAGCTTTCTTT. As protein: CASSRRQDLNTEAFF.

V is TRBV5-1 and J is TRBJ2-2; the D gene is possibly TRBD1 (6 bases). V was trimmed by 2 bases and J by 1 base, leaving 12 bases between them. Germline CDR1 and CDR2: SGHRS and YFSETQ. This CDR3 is 16 amino acids long. The CDR3 DNA reads TGCGCCAGCAGCTTCTACAGGGACCTGAACACCGGGGAGCTGTTTTTT. This encodes CASSFYRDLNTGELFF.

This clone was seen a handful of times. The chain couples TRBV7-9 to TRBJ1-2; 9 positions agree with TRBD1. The CDR3 contains 16 residues. The V gene end was trimmed by 0 bases and the J gene end by 8 bases; junction bases not matched to a gene: 10. Germline CDR1 is SEHNR and CDR2 is FQNEAQ (reference sequence). The CDR3 here is CASSLADRGPAGGYTF. The CDR3 region has the DNA TGTGCCAGCAGCTTAGCGGACAGGGGTCCCGCGGGGGGCTACACCTTC.

This rearrangement joins TRBV28 to TRBJ2-5; tentative D call: TRBD1 (6 bases). This CDR3 has 13 residues. V was pared by 6 bases and J by 5 bases, with 13 bases between. The germline V gene encodes CDR1 MDHEN and CDR2 SYDVKM. CDR3 in amino acids: CASRNRVLETQYF. The CDR3 region has the DNA TGTGCCAGCAGGAACAGGGTGTTGGAGACCCAGTACTTC.

The chain has TRBV18 and TRBJ2-1; 8 bases are a match to TRBD1. The V segment lost 5 bases and the J segment 7 bases; nucleotides outside the gene matches: 4. There are 13 residues in the CDR3. Germline CDR1 reads KGHSH; CDR2 reads LQKENI. The CDR3 loop reads CASSSTGGNEQFF. Here the CDR3 DNA reads TGTGCCAGCTCAAGTACAGGGGGTAATGAGCAGTTCTTC.

The genes are TRBV2 and TRBJ1-2; 7 bases map to TRBD1. Trimming took 3 bases from V and 2 from J; bases not matched to a gene: 6. Germline-derived CDR1 and CDR2 are SNHLY and FYNNEI. There are 15 residues in the CDR3. The DNA of the CDR3 is TGTGCCAGCAGTGAGTACAGGGGTACGAACTATGGCTACACCTTC. Protein sequence: CASSEYRGTNYGYTF.

The rearrangement uses TRBV9 and TRBJ2-2; TRBD1 is a possible D gene (6 bases). Per germline, CDR1 SGDLS and CDR2 YYNGEE. CDR3 length equals 14 residues. The V end was cut by 3 bases, the J end by 4 bases, with 10 bases between. The CDR3 coding sequence is TGTGCCAGCAGCGGGGGGCGGGTCACCGGGGAGCTGTTTTTT. Translated, it gives CASSGGRVTGELFF.

This clone was seen once. The J gene is TRBJ1-1, the V gene TRBV29-1; unclear D gene. Per the germline V gene, CDR1 is SQVTM and CDR2 is ANQGSEA. This CDR3 has 12 amino acids. Trimming removed 7 bases from V and 6 bases from J, with 15 bases in between. The CDR3 nucleotides are TGCAGCGCCGGTGGCGGGGATCCTGAAGCTTTCTTT. It encodes CSAGGGDPEAFF.

The chain combines TRBV18 with TRBJ1-1; TRBD1 might be the D (6 bases). The CDR3 is made up of 14 amino acids. With 5 bases removed from V and 0 bases from J, the gap between germline ends came to 10 bases. CDR1 and CDR2 from the germline V gene are KGHSH and LQKENI. The CDR3 DNA follows: TGTGCCAGCTCAGTGGGACACTTGAACACTGAAGCTTTCTTT. It encodes CASSVGHLNTEAFF.

This chain links TRBV29-1 with TRBJ1-3, with D possibly TRBD1 on 5 matching bases. Trimming took 0 bases from V and 1 from J, leaving 13 bases between them. The CDR3 covers 16 residues. CDR1 and CDR2 (germline): SQVTM, ANQGSEA. CDR3 DNA: TGCAGCGTTGAAGATCCTTCAAGGGGTTCTGGAAACACCATATATTTT. Translating it yields CSVEDPSRGSGNTIYF. Combining the CDR3 with reference TRBV29-1 and TRBJ1-3 gives the whole variable domain SAVISQKPSRDICQRGTSLTIQCQVDSQVTMMFWYRQQPGQSLTLIATANQGSEATYESGFVIDKFPISRPNLTFSTLTVSNMSPEDSSIYLCSVEDPSRGSGNTIYFGEGSWLTVV.